Presented here are 30 T cell receptor beta chains from one specimen sequenced in a study of long-term antiretroviral therapy in people with HIV. They ran version v3.0 of the immunoSEQ assay at survey level. The method was immunoSEQ multiplex PCR; TCRdb's version includes in-frame clones alone and lacks a portion of them. Here the sample spans approximately 30,000 clones, more than 75% being singletons. Sample: unsorted PBMCs, taken 1.9 years after starting antiretroviral therapy. These receptor sequences come from a man in his late teens or twenties with HIV.

The chain carries TRBV6-1 and TRBJ2-7; D possibly matches TRBD1 or TRBD2 (5 bases each). CDR3 length: 11 amino acids. Per germline, CDR1 MNHNS and CDR2 SASEGT. V gave up 8 bases and J gave up 7 bases, with 12 bases separating them. The CDR3 is CASRDRREQYV. The CDR3 nucleotides read TGTGCCAGCCGGGACCGCCGGGAGCAGTACGTC.

This clone was detected a few times. The DNA for the CDR3 is TGTGCCAGCAGTGACGGGACTAGCACCGGGGAGCTGTTTTTT. Its protein product is CASSDGTSTGELFF. The chain employs TRBV6-4 and TRBJ2-2; 8 bases agree with TRBD2. Germline loops: CDR1 MRHNA, CDR2 SNTAGT. The CDR3 runs 14 residues. V shed 2 bases, J shed 4 bases, and the junction held 0 bases outside the gene matches.

The chain couples TRBV5-4 to TRBJ2-7, with D tentatively TRBD1 or TRBD2 (6 bases each). Deletions cut 0 bases from V and 3 bases from J, with 16 bases between. The germline CDR1 and CDR2 sequences are SGHNT and YYREEE (reference sequence). There are 16 residues in the CDR3. CDR3 sequence reads: CASSLAAGTIIYEQYF. The DNA for the CDR3 is TGTGCCAGCAGCTTGGCCGCGGGGACAATTATCTACGAGCAGTACTTC.

The rearrangement links TRBV30 to TRBJ2-3; D remains unclear. The CDR3 is 12 amino acids. Germline CDR1 is GTSNPN and CDR2 is SVGIG (reference sequence). V was trimmed by 4 bases and J by 6 bases, leaving 11 bases between them. The CDR3 bases are TGTGCCTGGACGAAGGGTAGGGATACGCAGTATTTT. Amino acids: CAWTKGRDTQYF.

The chain uses TRBV10-3 and TRBJ1-2; the D gene is possibly TRBD1 (5 bases). CDR3 length: 15 residues. The ends were cut back, 6 bases at V and 2 bases at J, with 16 bases in the middle. Germline V gene sequence: CDR1 ENHRY, CDR2 SYGVKD. The CDR3 DNA is TGTGCCATCAGACTAGGGACGTGGGGCAACTATGGCTACACCTTC. Protein product: CAIRLGTWGNYGYTF.

The gene calls are TRBV7-9 and TRBJ2-2; 9 bases align to TRBD1. Trimming at V came to 10 bases and at J to 4 bases, leaving 7 bases not matched to a gene. The CDR3 contains 14 residues. Germline V CDR1 and CDR2: SEHNR, FQNEAQ (reference sequence). CDR3 loop: CAISGTGITGELFF. DNA of the CDR3: TGTGCCATCTCTGGGACAGGGATCACCGGGGAGCTGTTTTTT.

The CDR3 coding sequence is TGTGCCAGCAGCTATAGCGGAGCTTCCTACAATGAGCAGTTCTTC. This codes for CASSYSGASYNEQFF. This chain uses TRBV28 with TRBJ2-1; a weak D match, TRBD2 (6 bases). This CDR3 region has 15 residues. The ends were cut back, 6 bases at V and 1 base at J, with 13 bases in the middle. Germline loops: CDR1 MDHEN, CDR2 SYDVKM.

V gene TRBV10-2 combines with J gene TRBJ1-2, with D possibly being TRBD1 (5 bases). Trimming cost V 4 bases and J 3 bases, with 33 bases left between them. There are 21 residues in the CDR3. Germline V gene data show CDR1 as WSHSY and CDR2 as SAAADI. CDR3 residues: CASSGIGGSQARRGPYYGYTF. CDR3 DNA sequence: TGCGCCAGCAGTGGGATAGGAGGGTCTCAAGCTCGGCGGGGCCCATACTATGGCTACACCTTC.

This rearrangement joins TRBV18 to TRBJ1-3; possible D gene TRBD1, 6 bases. The CDR3 sequence is 15 residues long. V dropped 6 bases and J dropped 0 bases, with 12 bases sitting between them. Germline assignment: CDR1 KGHSH and CDR2 LQKENI. This chain's CDR3 is CASSPGHNSGNTIYF. CDR3 coding DNA: TGTGCCAGCTCTCCGGGACACAACTCTGGAAACACCATATATTTT.

The chain recombines TRBV5-1 with TRBJ2-3, with D perhaps assigned TRBD1 or TRBD2 (5 bases each). CDR1 is SGHRS, CDR2 YFSETQ, per germline. V was trimmed by 2 bases and J by 11 bases, leaving 21 bases between them. The CDR3 runs to 15 residues. The CDR3 reads CASSFGGGDQLRQYF. The CDR3 DNA reads as TGCGCCAGCAGCTTTGGTGGGGGAGACCAATTGAGGCAGTATTTT.

The chain uses TRBV27 and TRBJ2-7; D might be TRBD1 (5 bases). The CDR3 is 12 residues long. Trimming removed 6 bases from V and 2 bases from J, with 8 bases in between. In germline, CDR1 is MNHEY, CDR2 SMNVEV (reference sequence). The CDR3 sequence is CASRGATYEQYV. CDR3 sequence (DNA): TGTGCCAGCAGAGGGGCTACCTACGAGCAGTACGTC.

The J gene is TRBJ2-5, the V gene TRBV5-1, with D possibly being TRBD2 (6 bases). The CDR3 length is 13 residues. Germline lookup yields CDR1 SGHRS and CDR2 YFSETQ. V was cut by 5 bases and J by 5 bases, with 13 bases left in between. In DNA, the CDR3 is TGCGCCAGCAGTGAGGTTAGCGGCGAGACCCAGTACTTC. Its translation is CASSEVSGETQYF.

The V and J genes are TRBV7-8 and TRBJ1-5; D gene ambiguous. This CDR3 is built from 13 residues. Trimming left V 4 bases short and J 7 bases short, with 11 bases between. CDR1 and CDR2 from the germline V gene are SGHVS and FQNEAQ. CDR3 sequence reads: CASSSEVGQPQHF. The CDR3 region has the DNA TGTGCCAGCAGCTCCGAAGTAGGCCAGCCCCAGCATTTT. Variable domain in full (rest from reference TRBV7-8 and TRBJ1-5): GAGVSQSPRYKVAKRGQDVALRCDPISGHVSLFWYQQALGQGPEFLTYFQNEAQLDKSGLPSDRFFAERPEGSVSTLKIQRTQQEDSAVYLCASSSEVGQPQHFGDGTRLSIL.

In its sample, this clone was seen once. The chain carries TRBV2 and TRBJ1-2; tentative D call: TRBD1 (5 bases). The germline V and J ends were trimmed by 8 bases and 8 bases, with 18 bases remaining between them. CDR3 length: 13 amino acids. Germline CDR1 reads SNHLY; CDR2 reads FYNNEI. The CDR3 DNA is TGTGCCAGCCAAGAGGTGGGGGTAGGAGGCTACACCTTC. Translation gives CASQEVGVGGYTF.

The chain is built from TRBV10-2 and TRBJ2-7, with D possibly called TRBD1 or TRBD2 (5 bases each). Germline V lookup: CDR1 WSHSY, CDR2 SAAADI. The germline V and J ends were trimmed by 9 bases and 1 base, with 13 bases remaining between them. The CDR3 runs 13 residues. The CDR3 region is CASTGPGSYEQYV. The CDR3 coding sequence is TGCGCCAGTACGGGACCGGGGTCCTACGAGCAGTACGTC.

A single count supports this clone. The chain joins TRBV7-9 to TRBJ2-1; 7 bases map to TRBD1. The V gene end was trimmed by 5 bases and the J gene end by 3 bases; junction bases not matched to a gene: 16. The CDR3 covers 18 residues. Germline V CDR1 and CDR2: SEHNR, FQNEAQ (reference sequence). CDR3 in DNA: TGTGCCAGCAGCGTCACAGGGGACAGAGGTTTCCTCTACAATGAGCAGTTCTTC. It codes for CASSVTGDRGFLYNEQFF.

The rearrangement joins TRBV6-6 to TRBJ1-5, with 8 bases that match TRBD1. CDR1 is MNHNY and CDR2 is SVGAGI in the germline V gene (reference sequence). The CDR3 spans 16 residues. V gave up 5 bases and J gave up 8 bases; unmatched junction bases: 14. The CDR3 spells CASSLAQGAAGEPQHF. CDR3 in DNA: TGTGCCAGCAGTCTAGCCCAGGGGGCGGCGGGGGAGCCCCAGCATTTT.

This clone occurred once. The chain carries TRBV5-6 and TRBJ2-1, with 8 bases aligning to TRBD1. This CDR3 spans 16 amino acids. With 5 bases clipped from V and 4 bases from J, the junction kept 11 bases outside the gene matches. The germline CDR1 and CDR2 sequences are SGHDT and YYEEEE. The CDR3 here is CASSSFPRQGYNEQFF. The CDR3 DNA is TGTGCCAGCAGTTCATTTCCTAGACAGGGGTACAATGAGCAGTTCTTC.

The V gene is TRBV2, the J gene TRBJ1-4; D might be TRBD1 (6 bases). The CDR3 consists of 15 residues. CDR1 is SNHLY and CDR2 is FYNNEI in the germline V gene. V was shortened by 6 bases and J by 10 bases, with 21 bases between the two germline ends. The CDR3 here is CASRWGDTRDRKLFF. The CDR3 nucleotides read TGTGCCAGCAGGTGGGGGGACACGCGGGATAGAAAACTGTTTTTT.

V and J are TRBV30 and TRBJ2-3; TRBD2 aligns across 7 bases. The CDR3 totals 14 residues. CDR1 GTSNPN and CDR2 SVGIG come from the germline V gene (reference sequence). J gave up 4 bases and V 1 base, and 5 bases lay outside the gene matches. CDR3 sequence: CAWSAGGNADTQYF. The CDR3 DNA reads TGTGCCTGGAGTGCGGGGGGTAACGCAGATACGCAGTATTTT.

This chain uses TRBV25-1 with TRBJ2-5; TRBD2 matches at 7 bases. Germline assignment: CDR1 MGHDK and CDR2 SYGVNS. This CDR3 is built from 17 residues. V was pared by 1 base and J by 0 bases, with 8 bases of the junction left unmatched. The chain's CDR3 is CASSESGGTLYQETQYF. Here the CDR3 DNA reads TGTGCCAGCAGTGAATCCGGGGGGACCTTGTACCAAGAGACCCAGTACTTC.

This clone was found a few times. The chain couples TRBV18 to TRBJ2-7; possibly TRBD1 for D (6 bases). This CDR3 spans 15 amino acids. Per the germline V gene, CDR1 is KGHSH and CDR2 is LQKENI. Between the trimmed V and J ends, which lost 0 bases and 3 bases, there was a span of 12 bases. The CDR3 DNA is TGTGCCAGCTCACCACCCGGACAGCATCACTACGAGCAGTACTTC. Encoded protein: CASSPPGQHHYEQYF. Supplemented by reference TRBV18 and TRBJ2-7, the full variable domain reads NAGVMQNPRHLVRRRGQEARLRCSPMKGHSHVYWYRQLPEEGLKFMVYLQKENIIDESGMPKERFSAEFPKEGPSILRIQQVVRGDSAAYFCASSPPGQHHYEQYFGPGTRLTVT.

V and J are TRBV6-5 and TRBJ2-6, with D unresolved. The V and J ends lost 2 bases and 4 bases respectively, with 9 bases between them. The germline gives CDR1 MNHEY, CDR2 SVGAGI. This CDR3 contains 15 residues. The DNA for the CDR3 is TGTGCCAGCAGTTACGCGGACGACGGGGCCAACGTCCTGACTTTC. It specifies CASSYADDGANVLTF.

J is TRBJ2-1 and V is TRBV27; D call uncertain. V lost 5 bases to trimming and J lost 3 bases, with 8 bases between them. Germline V gives CDR1 MNHEY, CDR2 SMNVEV (reference sequence). This CDR3 has 13 residues. The chain's CDR3 is CASSPLDYNEQFF. In nucleotides, the CDR3 is TGTGCCAGCAGTCCCCTCGACTACAATGAGCAGTTCTTC.

The chain joins TRBV2 to TRBJ2-5; 9 bases are a match to TRBD1. The trim removed 7 bases at V and 5 bases at J, leaving 5 bases unmatched. The CDR3 runs to 13 residues. In germline, CDR1 is SNHLY, CDR2 FYNNEI. In DNA, the CDR3 is TGTGCCAGCATTCCCGGGACAGGGGAGACCCAGTACTTC. Translated, it gives CASIPGTGETQYF.

This chain uses TRBV5-1 with TRBJ1-2, with a possible D match to TRBD1 (5 bases). The CDR3 sequence is 20 residues long. Deletions cut 4 bases from V and 8 bases from J, with 36 bases between. Germline loops: CDR1 SGHRS, CDR2 YFSETQ. CDR3 DNA: TGCGCCAGCAGCCCCTACCTTATCATTCCAAGACAGCCTGTTGTGAAGGGCTACACCTTC. Translated, it gives CASSPYLIIPRQPVVKGYTF.

V usage is TRBV4-1 and J usage is TRBJ2-3; maybe TRBD1 (6 bases). Germline values: CDR1 MGHRA, CDR2 YSYEKL. The CDR3 has 14 amino acids. V was cut by 6 bases and J by 6 bases, with 16 bases left in between. CDR3 sequence: CASRITRGSDTQYF. CDR3 sequence (DNA): TGCGCCAGCAGGATCACCAGGGGATCGGATACGCAGTATTTT.

This sequence joins TRBV7-8 and TRBJ1-4, with D hard to call. Per the germline V gene, CDR1 is SGHVS and CDR2 is FQNEAQ. Trimming left V 1 base short and J 7 bases short, with 13 bases between. This CDR3 has 15 amino acids. The CDR3 is CASSLVLGPVEKLFF. Here the CDR3 DNA reads TGTGCCAGCAGCTTAGTCTTAGGTCCGGTTGAAAAACTGTTTTTT.

V and J are TRBV28 and TRBJ2-3; D remains unclear. The V end was cut by 7 bases, the J end by 9 bases, with 17 bases between. This CDR3 comprises 13 residues. CDR1 MDHEN and CDR2 SYDVKM come from the germline V gene. The CDR3 region has the DNA TGTGCCAGCAAGGAATACCTGCCCGGGACGCAGTATTTT. As protein: CASKEYLPGTQYF.

V and J are TRBV5-1 and TRBJ2-1; no clear D gene. This CDR3 is 15 amino acids long. CDR1 SGHRS and CDR2 YFSETQ come from the germline V gene. Trimming took 4 bases from V and 2 from J, leaving 13 bases between them. As DNA, the CDR3 is TGCGCCAGCAGCCCGGTTTCAAACCCCTACAATGAGCAGTTCTTC. This codes for CASSPVSNPYNEQFF.